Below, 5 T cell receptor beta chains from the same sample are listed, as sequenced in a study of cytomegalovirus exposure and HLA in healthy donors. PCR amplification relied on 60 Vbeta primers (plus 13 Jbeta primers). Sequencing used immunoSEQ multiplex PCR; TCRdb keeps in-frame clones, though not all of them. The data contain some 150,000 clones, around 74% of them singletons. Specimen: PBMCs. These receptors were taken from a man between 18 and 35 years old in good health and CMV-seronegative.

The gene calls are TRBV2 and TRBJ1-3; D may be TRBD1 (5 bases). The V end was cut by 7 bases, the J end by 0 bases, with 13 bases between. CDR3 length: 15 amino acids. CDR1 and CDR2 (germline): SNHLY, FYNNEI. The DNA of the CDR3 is TGTGCCAGCACCCGACGGAGGGGCTCTGGAAACACCATATATTTT. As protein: CASTRRRGSGNTIYF.

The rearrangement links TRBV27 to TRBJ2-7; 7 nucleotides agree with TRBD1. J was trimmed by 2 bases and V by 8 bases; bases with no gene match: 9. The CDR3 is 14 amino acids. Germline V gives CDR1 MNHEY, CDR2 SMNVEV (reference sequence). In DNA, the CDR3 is TGTGCCAGCGGCCTAGGGCAGGGGGCCTACGAGCAGTACTTC. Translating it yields CASGLGQGAYEQYF.

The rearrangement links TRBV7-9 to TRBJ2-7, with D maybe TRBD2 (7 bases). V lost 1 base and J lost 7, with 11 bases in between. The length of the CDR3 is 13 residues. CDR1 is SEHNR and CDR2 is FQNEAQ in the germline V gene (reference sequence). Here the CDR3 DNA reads TGTGCCAGCAGCTTAGAGGGGGGGCCAGAGCAGTACTTC. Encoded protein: CASSLEGGPEQYF. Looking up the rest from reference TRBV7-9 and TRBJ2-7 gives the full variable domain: DTGVSQNPRHKITKRGQNVTFRCDPISEHNRLYWYRQTLGQGPEFLTYFQNEAQLEKSRLLSDRFSAERPKGSFSTLEIQRTEQGDSAMYLCASSLEGGPEQYFGPGTRLTVT.

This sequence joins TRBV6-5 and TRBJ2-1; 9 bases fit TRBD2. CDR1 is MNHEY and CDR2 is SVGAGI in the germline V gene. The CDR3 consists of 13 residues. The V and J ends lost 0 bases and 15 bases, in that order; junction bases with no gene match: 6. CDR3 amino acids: CASSYSRGGAVFF. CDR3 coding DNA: TGTGCCAGCAGTTACTCTCGCGGGGGGGCCGTGTTCTTC.

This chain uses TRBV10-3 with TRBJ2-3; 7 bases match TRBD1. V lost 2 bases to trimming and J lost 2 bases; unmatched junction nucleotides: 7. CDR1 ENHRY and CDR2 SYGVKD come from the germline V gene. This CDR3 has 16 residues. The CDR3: CAISEVRQGVTDTQYF. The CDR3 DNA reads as TGTGCCATCAGTGAGGTTCGACAGGGAGTCACAGATACGCAGTATTTT.